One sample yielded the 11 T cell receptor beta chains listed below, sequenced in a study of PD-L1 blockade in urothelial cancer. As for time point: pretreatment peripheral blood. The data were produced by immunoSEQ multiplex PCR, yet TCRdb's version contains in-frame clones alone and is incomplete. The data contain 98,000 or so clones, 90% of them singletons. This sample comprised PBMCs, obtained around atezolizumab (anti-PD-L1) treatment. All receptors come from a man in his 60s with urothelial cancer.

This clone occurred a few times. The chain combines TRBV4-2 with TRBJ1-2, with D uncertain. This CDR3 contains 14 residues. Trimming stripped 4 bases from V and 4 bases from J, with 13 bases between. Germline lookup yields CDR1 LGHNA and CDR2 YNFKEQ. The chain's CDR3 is CASSLDALFYGYTF. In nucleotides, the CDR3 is TGTGCCAGCAGCCTCGATGCACTGTTCTATGGCTACACCTTC.

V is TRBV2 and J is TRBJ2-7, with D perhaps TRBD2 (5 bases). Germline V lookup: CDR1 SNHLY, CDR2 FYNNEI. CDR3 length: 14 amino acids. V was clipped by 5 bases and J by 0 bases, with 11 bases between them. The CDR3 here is CASSPERSSYEQYF. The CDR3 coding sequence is TGTGCCAGCAGTCCTGAGCGGAGCTCCTACGAGCAGTACTTC.

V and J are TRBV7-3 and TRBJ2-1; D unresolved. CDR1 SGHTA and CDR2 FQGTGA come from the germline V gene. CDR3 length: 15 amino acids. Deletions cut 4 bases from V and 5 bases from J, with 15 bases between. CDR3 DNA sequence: TGTGCCAGCAGCTCCCAGACGGCGGCAAACAATGAGCAGTTCTTC. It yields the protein CASSSQTAANNEQFF. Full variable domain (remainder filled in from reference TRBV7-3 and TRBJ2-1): GAGVSQTPSNKVTEKGKYVELRCDPISGHTALYWYRQSLGQGPEFLIYFQGTGAADDSGLPNDRFFAVRPEGSVSTLKIQRTERGDSAVYLCASSSQTAANNEQFFGPGTRLTVL.

CDR3 bases: TGTGCCAGTAGTATATCCGGGGGGGCAAACACCGGGGAGCTGTTTTTT. The encoded protein is CASSISGGANTGELFF. This chain uses TRBV19 with TRBJ2-2; TRBD2 matches at 8 bases. Trimming took 2 bases from V and 2 from J; bases not matched to a gene: 4. CDR3 size: 16 residues. Germline assignment: CDR1 LNHDA and CDR2 SQIVND (reference sequence). The full variable domain, rest sourced from reference TRBV19 and TRBJ2-2, is DGGITQSPKYLFRKEGQNVTLSCEQNLNHDAMYWYRQDPGQGLRLIYYSQIVNDFQKGDIAEGYSVSREKKESFPLTVTSAQKNPTAFYLCASSISGGANTGELFFGEGSRLTVL.

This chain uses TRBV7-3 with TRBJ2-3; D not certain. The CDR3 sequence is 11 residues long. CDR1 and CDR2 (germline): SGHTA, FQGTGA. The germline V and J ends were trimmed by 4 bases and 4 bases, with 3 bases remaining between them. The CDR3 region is CASSSSDTQYF. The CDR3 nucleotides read TGTGCCAGCAGCTCCTCAGATACGCAGTATTTT. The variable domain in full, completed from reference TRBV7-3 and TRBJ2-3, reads GAGVSQTPSNKVTEKGKYVELRCDPISGHTALYWYRQSLGQGPEFLIYFQGTGAADDSGLPNDRFFAVRPEGSVSTLKIQRTERGDSAVYLCASSSSDTQYFGPGTRLTVL.

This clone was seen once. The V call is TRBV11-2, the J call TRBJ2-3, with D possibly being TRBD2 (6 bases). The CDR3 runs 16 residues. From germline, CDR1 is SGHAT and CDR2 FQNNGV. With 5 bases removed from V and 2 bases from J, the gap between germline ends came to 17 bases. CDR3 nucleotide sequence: TGTGCCAGCAGCCCCGCGATAGGGACTGTCACAGATACGCAGTATTTT. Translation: CASSPAIGTVTDTQYF.

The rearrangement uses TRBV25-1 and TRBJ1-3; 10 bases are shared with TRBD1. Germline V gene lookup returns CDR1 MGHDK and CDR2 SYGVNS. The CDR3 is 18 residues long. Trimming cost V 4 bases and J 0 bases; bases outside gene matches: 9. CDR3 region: CASSGNRQGATSGNTIYF. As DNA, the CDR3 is TGTGCCAGCAGTGGAAACCGACAGGGGGCAACCTCTGGAAACACCATATATTTT.

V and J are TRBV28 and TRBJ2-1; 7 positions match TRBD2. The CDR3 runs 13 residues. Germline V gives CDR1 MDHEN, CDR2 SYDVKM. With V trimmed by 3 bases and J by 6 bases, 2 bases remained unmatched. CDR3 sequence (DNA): TGTGCCAGCAGTTTGACTAGCTTCAATGAGCAGTTCTTC. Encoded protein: CASSLTSFNEQFF.

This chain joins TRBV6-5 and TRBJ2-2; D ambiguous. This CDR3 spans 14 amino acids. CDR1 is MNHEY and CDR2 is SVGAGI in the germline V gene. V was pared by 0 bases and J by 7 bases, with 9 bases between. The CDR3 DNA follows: TGTGCCAGCAGTTACTCGATTGGAGACGGGGAGCTGTTTTTT. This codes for CASSYSIGDGELFF.

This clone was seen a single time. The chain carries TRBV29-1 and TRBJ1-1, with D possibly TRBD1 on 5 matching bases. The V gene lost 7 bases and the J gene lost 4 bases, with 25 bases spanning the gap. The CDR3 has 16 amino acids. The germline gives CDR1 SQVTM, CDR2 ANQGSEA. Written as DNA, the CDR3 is TGCAGCGGTGGCCCCAGGCAGGGACCGGGGGGCACTGAAGCTTTCTTT. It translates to CSGGPRQGPGGTEAFF.

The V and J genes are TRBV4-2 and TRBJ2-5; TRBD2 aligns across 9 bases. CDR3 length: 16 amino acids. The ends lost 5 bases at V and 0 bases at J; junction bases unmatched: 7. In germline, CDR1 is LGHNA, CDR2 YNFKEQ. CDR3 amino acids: CASSVSGGPYQETQYF. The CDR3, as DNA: TGTGCCAGCAGCGTTAGCGGGGGCCCGTACCAAGAGACCCAGTACTTC.